These 31 T cell receptor beta chains were sequenced from one sample in a study of T cells in Graves' hyperthyroidism and ophthalmopathy. Authors of the study amplified TCR beta CDR3 regions from RNA transcripts. Using the HTBI primer set, a first-round RT-PCR was run on the TCR CDR3. MiXCR, applied by TCRdb to the multiplex PCR reads, yields one record per CDR3 protein. The sample has a few hundred thousand distinct CDR3 sequences; under 25% are singletons. Sequencing used blood. These receptors originate from a woman in her 70s with Graves' ophthalmopathy.

This clonotype was recorded only once. The chain couples TRBV5-6 to TRBJ2-4, with 7 positions matching TRBD2. Trimming cost V 4 bases and J 0 bases; bases outside gene matches: 1. CDR3 length: 14 amino acids. Germline CDR1 is SGHDT and CDR2 is YYEEEE. CDR3 protein: CASSPGGAKNIQYF. The CDR3 nucleotides are TGTGCCAGCAGCCCGGGAGGAGCCAAAAACATTCAGTACTTC.

This clonotype occurred many times. The chain joins TRBV11-2 to TRBJ2-2; D is unresolved. Germline V gene data show CDR1 as SGHAT and CDR2 as FQNNGV. Trimming took off 4 bases at V and 6 bases at J, with 9 bases between the two ends. The CDR3 covers 13 residues. The CDR3 DNA reads TGTGCCAGCAGCTCCAGGCCGGCCGGGGAGCTGTTTTTT. This translates into CASSSRPAGELFF. Full variable domain (rest looked up from reference TRBV11-2 and TRBJ2-2): EAGVAQSPRYKIIEKRQSVAFWCNPISGHATLYWYQQILGQGPKLLIQFQNNGVVDDSQLPKDRFSAERLKGVDSTLKIQPAKLEDSAVYLCASSSRPAGELFFGEGSRLTVL.

A few counts support this clonotype. This chain uses TRBV2 with TRBJ2-2, with D perhaps TRBD2 (6 bases). This CDR3 has 15 residues. V lost 8 bases to trimming and J lost 1 base, with 14 bases between them. Germline V gives CDR1 SNHLY, CDR2 FYNNEI. CDR3 in amino acids: CASSGERVNTGELFF. CDR3 DNA: TGTGCCAGCTCGGGGGAGCGGGTGAACACCGGGGAGCTGTTTTTT.

Details on this clonotype: This may be a read error: a much more frequent sequence differs by one nucleotide. The chain employs TRBV30 and TRBJ1-1; D not certain. V was pared by 5 bases and J by 1 base, with 11 bases between. The CDR3 contains 13 residues. Germline values: CDR1 GTSNPN, CDR2 SVGIG (reference sequence). In DNA form, the CDR3 reads TGTGCCTGGTTTTGGGCGAAGAACACTGAAGCTTTCTTT. It translates to CAWFWAKNTEAFF.

Only a few counts were recorded for this clonotype. The V and J genes are TRBV6-1 and TRBJ2-1; the match to TRBD2 covers 7 bases. This CDR3 contains 18 residues. Trimming removed 6 bases from V and 3 bases from J; junction bases left unmatched: 17. Germline loops: CDR1 MNHNS, CDR2 SASEGT. CDR3 in amino acids: CASSRLREGLGGYNEQFF. The CDR3 nucleotides read TGTGCCAGCAGCCGGCTCAGGGAGGGGTTGGGAGGCTACAATGAGCAGTTCTTC.

This chain joins TRBV6-5 and TRBJ2-7, with 9 bases identical to TRBD2. The germline gives CDR1 MNHEY, CDR2 SVGAGI. The CDR3 has 17 amino acids. J lost 9 bases, V lost 2 bases, and 17 bases had no gene match. CDR3 sequence: CASSYPPRVAGGPGQYF. The CDR3 DNA reads as TGTGCCAGCAGTTACCCCCCGAGGGTTGCGGGAGGGCCGGGGCAGTACTTC.

J is TRBJ2-7 and V is TRBV11-2; 10 positions agree with TRBD2. CDR1 SGHAT and CDR2 FQNNGV come from the germline V gene. This CDR3 is built from 16 residues. Trimming cost V 5 bases and J 1 base; bases outside gene matches: 8. CDR3 protein: CASSTASGRGSYEQYF. CDR3 in DNA: TGTGCCAGCAGCACCGCTAGCGGGAGAGGGTCCTACGAGCAGTACTTC.

This clonotype was seen a handful of times. V gene TRBV7-2 combines with J gene TRBJ2-4; possibly TRBD2 for D (5 bases). V was clipped by 5 bases and J by 4 bases, with 15 bases between them. The CDR3 is made up of 15 amino acids. Germline CDR1 reads SGHTA; CDR2 reads FQGNSA. The CDR3 loop reads CASSPWGSGKNIQYF. Here the CDR3 DNA reads TGTGCCAGCAGCCCCTGGGGTTCGGGGAAAAACATTCAGTACTTC.

This clonotype was seen ten or more times. This chain joins TRBV3-1 and TRBJ2-1, with 8 bases that match TRBD2. Germline values: CDR1 LGHDT, CDR2 YNNKEL (reference sequence). The CDR3 has 16 residues. Losses at the gene ends were 3 bases for V and 11 bases for J; bases not matched to a gene: 15. DNA of the CDR3: TGTGCCAGCAGCCAGGCCTCGGGACTAGTGGGGAATAAGCAGTTCTTC. Translated: CASSQASGLVGNKQFF.

This clonotype has just a few counts. The chain carries TRBV12-3 or TRBV12-4 and TRBJ2-2, with no clear D. This CDR3 contains 14 residues. Between the trimmed V and J ends, which lost 3 bases and 4 bases, there was a span of 9 bases. CDR3 in DNA: TGTGCCAGCAGTTTTCCGCACCCCACCGGGGAGCTGTTTTTT. It is translated as CASSFPHPTGELFF.

This clonotype was counted a few times. The rearrangement joins TRBV6-6 to TRBJ1-2, with D perhaps matching TRBD1 (5 bases). V was shortened by 0 bases and J by 6 bases, with 8 bases between the two germline ends. The CDR3 length is 13 residues. CDR1 and CDR2 from the germline V gene are MNHNY and SVGAGI (reference sequence). The CDR3 region has the DNA TGTGCCAGCAGTTACTCGCGGGGGAATGGCTACACCTTC. It is translated as CASSYSRGNGYTF.

The chain joins TRBV5-1 to TRBJ2-7; the match to TRBD2 covers 9 bases. From germline, CDR1 is SGHRS and CDR2 YFSETQ. The CDR3 is 15 amino acids. V lost 3 bases to trimming and J lost 4 bases; unmatched junction nucleotides: 8. The CDR3 loop reads CASSYNSGRAYEQYF. The CDR3, as DNA: TGCGCCAGCAGCTATAATAGCGGGAGAGCTTACGAGCAGTACTTC.

This clonotype was found many times. This rearrangement joins TRBV7-2 to TRBJ2-1; D gene ambiguous. The length of the CDR3 is 15 residues. CDR1 and CDR2 from the germline V gene are SGHTA and FQGNSA. Trimming took 5 bases from V and 4 from J, leaving 15 bases between them. The DNA of the CDR3 is TGTGCCAGCAGCACCAGCCCGGCCGGTTACAATGAGCAGTTCTTC. This encodes CASSTSPAGYNEQFF.

This rearrangement joins TRBV7-2 to TRBJ2-2; D tentatively reads TRBD1 or TRBD2 (9 bases each). Trimming pared 5 bases from V and 5 bases from J, leaving 30 bases between. The CDR3 length is 20 residues. The germline V gene has CDR1 SGHTA and CDR2 FQGNSA. The CDR3 loop reads CASSPRRDRVGLARTGELFF. As DNA, the CDR3 is TGTGCCAGCAGCCCGAGAAGGGACAGGGTAGGACTAGCGAGAACCGGGGAGCTGTTTTTT.

The J gene is TRBJ1-2, the V gene TRBV6-1; weak D call: TRBD1 (5 bases). The V end was cut by 8 bases, the J end by 3 bases, with 10 bases between. CDR3 length: 12 amino acids. CDR1 MNHNS and CDR2 SASEGT come from the germline V gene. The CDR3 is CASSDTDYGYTF. Here the CDR3 DNA reads TGTGCCAGCTCGGACACCGACTATGGCTACACCTTC.

This clonotype turned up a few times. The chain couples TRBV12-3 or TRBV12-4 to TRBJ2-1, with 7 bases identical to TRBD2. The CDR3 is 16 residues long. J was trimmed by 4 bases and V by 3 bases; bases with no gene match: 9. The CDR3 DNA reads TGTGCCAGCAGTTTTGAAGCGGGACCCCGGTACAATGAGCAGTTCTTC. It is translated as CASSFEAGPRYNEQFF.

This clonotype was recorded once. This chain connects TRBV27 to TRBJ1-1; unclear D gene. In germline, CDR1 is MNHEY, CDR2 SMNVEV (reference sequence). V dropped 2 bases and J dropped 5 bases, with 12 bases sitting between them. The CDR3 sequence is 14 residues long. DNA of the CDR3: TGTGCCAGCAGTTTAAAAGGGAGGGTGACTGAAGCTTTCTTT. This sequence encodes CASSLKGRVTEAFF.

The V gene is TRBV5-4, the J gene TRBJ1-1; D is ambiguous. CDR3 length: 14 residues. V was pared by 3 bases and J by 5 bases, with 14 bases between. The germline V gene has CDR1 SGHNT and CDR2 YYREEE (reference sequence). Here the CDR3 reads CASSSTRAGTEAFF. DNA for the CDR3: TGTGCCAGCAGCTCCACCCGGGCAGGTACTGAAGCTTTCTTT.

This clonotype was found many times. The V and J genes are TRBV28 and TRBJ1-4; TRBD1 aligns across 8 bases. CDR1 and CDR2 (germline): MDHEN, SYDVKM. The length of the CDR3 is 14 residues. The trim removed 5 bases at V and 6 bases at J, leaving 5 bases unmatched. In DNA, the CDR3 is TGTGCCAGCAGTCCAGGGGGCGCTGATGAAAAACTGTTTTTT. Translation: CASSPGGADEKLFF.

The chain joins TRBV9 to TRBJ1-6; D is unresolved. This CDR3 spans 14 amino acids. V shed 4 bases and J shed 5 bases, with 10 bases lying between them. Germline V gene sequence: CDR1 SGDLS, CDR2 YYNGEE. The CDR3 nucleotides read TGTGCCAGCAGCCCAGGACCTAATAATTCACCCCTCCACTTT. Translated, it gives CASSPGPNNSPLHF.

The chain employs TRBV20-1 and TRBJ1-6; maybe TRBD1 (6 bases). Trimming pared 6 bases from V and 7 bases from J, leaving 16 bases between. Germline lookup yields CDR1 DFQATT and CDR2 SNEGSKA (reference sequence). The CDR3 is made up of 14 amino acids. The CDR3 bases are TGCAGTGCCCGAGAGCAGGGGTCAAATTCACCCCTCCACTTT. Its translation: CSAREQGSNSPLHF.

This clonotype was counted many times. This chain links TRBV2 with TRBJ2-5, with TRBD1 matching 7 bases. From germline, CDR1 is SNHLY and CDR2 FYNNEI. The CDR3 sequence is 16 residues long. The V and J ends lost 7 bases and 1 base, in that order; junction bases with no gene match: 12. The CDR3 loop reads CASIPGTVLFQETQYF. In DNA form, the CDR3 reads TGTGCCAGCATTCCAGGGACAGTTCTTTTCCAAGAGACCCAGTACTTC.

This clonotype was counted only a few times. The chain carries TRBV20-1 and TRBJ2-5; perhaps TRBD1 as D (6 bases). This CDR3 contains 13 residues. From germline, CDR1 is DFQATT and CDR2 SNEGSKA (reference sequence). V was clipped by 4 bases and J by 2 bases, with 11 bases between them. This CDR3 is CSAIRTAQETQYF. The CDR3 DNA reads as TGCAGTGCTATCAGGACAGCACAAGAGACCCAGTACTTC.

This sequence joins TRBV7-3 and TRBJ2-3; 12 bases line up with TRBD2. The ends lost 4 bases at V and 2 bases at J; junction bases unmatched: 13. CDR3 size: 19 residues. The germline CDR1 and CDR2 sequences are SGHTA and FQGTGA. CDR3 bases: TGTGCCAGCAGCTCCTCCACTCGGACTAGCGGGGCACTCACAGATACGCAGTATTTT. This codes for CASSSSTRTSGALTDTQYF.

For the CDR3, the DNA is TGCGCCAGCAGCGAAAAAAGTAGCACAGATACGCAGTATTTT. Translated: CASSEKSSTDTQYF. The rearrangement uses TRBV5-1 and TRBJ2-3; D is unresolved. The V end lost 4 bases, the J end lost 0 bases, and 9 bases lay between the germline ends. This CDR3 is built from 14 residues. The germline V gene encodes CDR1 SGHRS and CDR2 YFSETQ.

V gene TRBV9 combines with J gene TRBJ2-5; the D gene could be TRBD1 or TRBD2 (5 bases each). The ends were cut back, 0 bases at V and 1 base at J, with 7 bases in the middle. The CDR3 consists of 14 residues. CDR1 SGDLS and CDR2 YYNGEE come from the germline V gene. Here the CDR3 DNA reads TGTGCCAGCAGCGTAGAGGGGACCCAAGAGACCCAGTACTTC. Amino acid sequence: CASSVEGTQETQYF.

This clonotype was observed a handful of times. V and J are TRBV7-3 and TRBJ2-1; 7 bases agree with TRBD2. Looked up from germline, CDR1 is SGHTA and CDR2 is FQGTGA. This CDR3 spans 15 amino acids. V lost 2 bases to trimming and J lost 5 bases; unmatched junction nucleotides: 6. The CDR3 is CASSLVSGVNNEQFF. The DNA for the CDR3 is TGTGCCAGCAGCTTAGTGAGCGGGGTCAACAATGAGCAGTTCTTC.

In this sample, this clonotype turned up a few times. The chain joins TRBV20-1 to TRBJ2-5; D unresolved. V lost 1 base and J 5 bases, leaving 8 bases between the germline ends. The CDR3 spans 12 residues. CDR1 DFQATT and CDR2 SNEGSKA come from the germline V gene (reference sequence). The CDR3 region is CSARGSTETQYF. In DNA, the CDR3 is TGCAGTGCTAGAGGCTCAACGGAGACCCAGTACTTC.

This rearrangement joins TRBV30 to TRBJ2-7; D remains unclear. With 6 bases removed from V and 4 bases from J, the gap between germline ends came to 10 bases. The CDR3 loop spans 11 amino acids. The germline gives CDR1 GTSNPN, CDR2 SVGIG (reference sequence). The CDR3 is CACSTEYEQYF. The CDR3 DNA sequence: TGTGCCTGTTCTACAGAGTACGAGCAGTACTTC.

With regard to this clonotype: A single base separates this from a much larger clone, so it may be a read error. This chain joins TRBV6-1 and TRBJ2-5, with 11 bases identical to TRBD2. The CDR3 consists of 16 residues. Germline-derived CDR1 and CDR2 are MNHNS and SASEGT. The CDR3 sequence: CAGRDGTSGYQETQYF. The CDR3 DNA is TGTGCCGGCAGGGACGGGACTAGCGGATACCAAGAGACCCAGTACTTC.

This clonotype was observed a few times. The V and J genes are TRBV5-1 and TRBJ2-2; the match to TRBD2 covers 10 bases. The germline gives CDR1 SGHRS, CDR2 YFSETQ. V shed 4 bases and J 6 bases; nucleotides not matched to a gene: 9. CDR3 length: 16 amino acids. In DNA, the CDR3 is TGCGCCAGCAGCACCCTAGCGGGAGTCGGCGCCGGGGAGCTGTTTTTT. Protein sequence: CASSTLAGVGAGELFF.